A single TCR beta chain is shown here with its context. No cognate antigen has been identified for it. One base away there is no much larger clone; base qualities are not given. TCRB CDR3 regions were amplified from 1.5 to 2 ug genomic DNA, or all available DNA if less, using the immunoSEQ assay. For multiplex PCR, 60 forward primers for TCR V beta segments and 13 reverse primers for J beta segments were used. To estimate reads per starting template, synthetic control templates were spiked into each sample at limiting dilution. Reads of 87 bp were generated by sequencing on the Illumina HiSeq System. In the authors' own workflow: PCR and sequencing errors were removed by a nearest neighbor algorithm that merged closely related sequences. TCR overlap was defined as the percentage of unique tumor TCR beta sequences that were also found in the peripheral blood of the same patient. Here the immuneACCESS table is served through TCRdb, limited to in-frame sequences with V and J called. Missing clones are a known gap in these copies; in checked studies unresolved V genes cover under half, and the rest lacks a known reason. V, J and clone size were drawn from that table, and D and trimming were deduced from the DNA. Present in this sample are fewer than 100,000 clones, approximately 84% of which were seen just once. The ten largest clones represent 15% to 19% of the sample.

The sample originates from a study of glioma-infiltrating T cells after dendritic cell vaccination listed by TCRdb under 2016. Looking at the study overall: A cohort of roughly 15 glioblastoma patients from Phase I and II dendritic cell vaccination trials was included, of whom 9 were newly diagnosed and 6 had recurrent disease. In glioblastoma patients vaccinated with dendritic cells, deep sequencing of TCR beta CDR3 regions served to measure the amount of tumor-infiltrating lymphocytes and to compare repertoires between tumor and blood. Between 2003 and 2012, patients were given autologous tumor lysate-pulsed dendritic cell vaccination. Patients received three intradermal dendritic cell vaccine injections at biweekly intervals in the arm below the axilla. TCR sequencing metrics, including TIL content and tumor-blood repertoire overlap, were correlated with survival after dendritic cell vaccination. To make the vaccine, monocyte-derived dendritic cells were cultured for 7 to 8 days with IL-4 and GM-CSF and then pulsed overnight with autologous tumor lysate. Study-wide findings and limitations: No direct relationship between TCR clonality and survival was found, suggesting that a diverse polyclonal response may matter. The cohort was small and heterogeneous, only a few patients had full blood and tumor sets, and even fewer had initial-recurrent tumor pairs. Higher estimated pretreatment TIL content predicted longer time to progression and overall survival after dendritic cell vaccination. The three-group TCR overlap response model was described as speculative and requiring prospective validation.

To be selected, patients needed enough residual fresh-frozen tumor tissue and more than two years of available survival data. None of the glioblastoma patients carried an isocitrate dehydrogenase mutation, although molecular status otherwise varied. PBMC were collected before vaccination, two weeks after the third vaccination, and at tumor progression if tumor progression occurred. Genomic DNA was extracted with the Qiagen DNeasy Blood extraction Kit. Material: blood, obtained before dendritic cell vaccination. This clonotype originated in a human donor with glioblastoma.

The sequenced DNA is TGTGCCAGCAGCGCCGGCGGCACCGCCGACGAGCAGTACTTC. It specifies CASSAGGTADEQYF. The chain is encoded by TRBV9 joined to TRBJ2-7, with the D gene call left open. Relative to germline, V is 3 bases shorter and J is 5 bases shorter, with 15 bases between their ends. Based on the germline V gene, the CDR1 and CDR2 sequences are SGDLS and YYNGEE. The cysteine opens and the phenylalanine closes a CDR3 of 14 amino acids. CDR3 DNA only is kept here, 42 bases in frame from base 1.